A selection of T cell receptor beta chains follows, all from one sample in a study of blood T cell repertoires in COVID-19. Measured with immunoSEQ multiplex PCR; TCRdb has only the in-frame clones, and not every one. This repertoire shows approximately 150,000 clones, approximately 81% found once; its top ten account for 5% to 6%. The specimen sequenced was peripheral blood. Every receptor here comes from a woman between 50 and 59 years old with COVID-19, enrolled during active disease. CDR3s include the opening cysteine and the closing phenylalanine or tryptophan. D genes are given only for firm matches. Rows give clone size only sometimes, using once, few, many, or a class for an expanded clone.

j_gene	v_gene	abundance	d_gene	CDR3aa	CDR3nt
TRBJ1-2	TRBV29-1	.	TRBD1	CSVARDRANYGYTF	TGCAGCGTTGCTCGGGACAGGGCGAACTATGGCTACACCTTC
TRBJ1-1	TRBV4-1	.	.	CASSQDREAFF	TGCGCCAGCAGCCAAGACAGGGAAGCTTTCTTT
TRBJ1-6	TRBV7-2	few	.	CASSLGRTDNSPLHF	TGTGCCAGCAGCTTGGGTAGGACAGACAATTCACCCCTCCACTTT
TRBJ1-2	TRBV27	.	TRBD1	CASSLSGQGFVYGYTF	TGTGCCAGCAGTTTGTCGGGACAGGGGTTCGTCTATGGCTACACCTTC
TRBJ2-7	TRBV10-3	.	TRBD1	CASGTGNSYEQYF	TGTGCCAGCGGGACAGGTAACTCCTACGAGCAGTACTTC
TRBJ1-5	TRBV10-3	.	TRBD1	CAISERGDSSNQPQHF	TGTGCCATCAGTGAGAGGGGGGACAGCAGCAATCAGCCCCAGCATTTT
TRBJ2-7	TRBV19	.	TRBD1	CASSIRDSAPYEQYF	TGTGCCAGTAGTATACGGGACAGTGCCCCCTACGAGCAGTACTTC
TRBJ1-5	TRBV2	.	TRBD1	CASSRDSNQPQHF	TGTGCCAGCAGCCGGGACAGTAATCAGCCCCAGCATTTT
TRBJ2-3	TRBV3-1/TRBV3-2	.	TRBD2	CASSPRLAGGADTQYF	TGTGCCAGCAGCCCCAGACTAGCGGGGGGTGCAGATACGCAGTATTTT
TRBJ1-1	TRBV12-3/TRBV12-4	.	.	CASSPPGTEAFF	TGTGCCAGCAGTCCCCCGGGCACTGAAGCTTTCTTT
TRBJ2-3	TRBV7-8	.	TRBD2	CASSRTSGSWDTQYF	TGTGCCAGCAGTCGGACTAGCGGGAGCTGGGATACGCAGTATTTT
TRBJ2-3	TRBV5-6	.	.	CASSFSSTDTQYF	TGTGCCAGCAGCTTTAGTAGCACAGATACGCAGTATTTT
TRBJ2-5	TRBV5-6	.	.	CASTRGGNQGTQYF	TGTGCCAGCACCCGAGGGGGTAATCAAGGAACCCAGTACTTC
TRBJ2-5	TRBV25-1	.	TRBD2	CASSVGGGFQETQYF	TGTGCCAGCAGTGTGGGGGGGGGATTCCAAGAGACCCAGTACTTC
TRBJ1-2	TRBV5-4	.	TRBD1	CASSLGTGGYYGYTF	TGTGCCAGCAGCTTGGGGACAGGGGGCTACTATGGCTACACCTTC
TRBJ2-3	TRBV3-1/TRBV3-2	.	.	CASSQDPAEADTQYF	TGTGCCAGCAGCCAAGATCCAGCGGAGGCAGATACGCAGTATTTT
TRBJ1-5	TRBV3-1/TRBV3-2	.	.	CASSGGGGNQPQHF	TGTGCCAGCAGTGGTGGGGGGGGAAATCAGCCCCAGCATTTT
TRBJ1-5	TRBV6-4	few	TRBD1	CASSADRGQPQHF	TGTGCCAGCAGTGCGGACAGGGGGCAGCCCCAGCATTTT
TRBJ1-1	TRBV19	.	.	CAVISDGLLHTEAFF	TGTGCCGTCATCTCTGACGGACTGCTGCACACTGAAGCTTTCTTT
TRBJ1-5	TRBV6-5	.	.	CASIPNQPQHF	TGTGCCAGCATCCCGAATCAGCCCCAGCATTTT
TRBJ2-1	TRBV7-9	.	TRBD1	CASSPVGQGHNEQFF	TGTGCCAGCAGCCCGGTGGGACAGGGCCACAATGAGCAGTTCTTC
TRBJ2-7	TRBV18	.	.	CASSLIRSYEQYF	TGTGCCAGCTCACTAATTCGCTCCTACGAGCAGTACTTC
TRBJ1-6	TRBV2	.	.	CASSAREMSDSPLHF	TGTGCCAGCAGTGCCAGGGAAATGAGTGATTCACCCCTCCACTTT
TRBJ2-5	TRBV2	.	TRBD2	CASSLSSGGAETQYF	TGTGCCAGCAGCTTATCTAGCGGGGGGGCTGAGACCCAGTACTTC
TRBJ2-7	TRBV18	.	TRBD2	CASSSVAGGPKNEQYF	TGTGCCAGCTCGTCTGTAGCGGGGGGGCCGAAGAACGAGCAGTACTTC
TRBJ2-2	TRBV2	.	TRBD2	CASLTSGFGTGELFF	TGTGCCAGCCTGACTAGCGGGTTTGGCACCGGGGAGCTGTTTTTT
TRBJ1-1	TRBV19	.	.	CASTRNGRQAEAFF	TGTGCCAGTACCCGAAACGGCAGGCAGGCTGAAGCTTTCTTT
TRBJ2-1	TRBV12-3/TRBV12-4	few	TRBD2	CASRSGGTQFF	TGTGCCAGCAGAAGCGGGGGGACTCAGTTCTTC
TRBJ2-7	TRBV5-1	.	TRBD2	CASSHNKNPTSGTYEQYF	TGCGCCAGCAGCCACAACAAAAACCCTACTAGCGGGACCTACGAGCAGTACTTC
TRBJ1-2	TRBV27	few	TRBD1	CASRPPGQGPYGYTF	TGTGCCAGCAGGCCCCCGGGACAGGGCCCCTATGGCTACACCTTC
TRBJ1-3	TRBV11-3	.	.	CASSFGIGRRTSGNTIYF	TGTGCCAGCAGCTTCGGGATAGGACGCCGCACCTCTGGAAACACCATATATTTT
TRBJ2-3	TRBV6-5	.	.	CASSYLGGTDTQYF	TGTGCCAGCAGTTACTTAGGGGGTACAGATACGCAGTATTTT